This TCR beta chain was identified during a study of blood T cell repertoires in COVID-19. Original processing methods: From reference gene primer amplification, estimates of nucleated cell counts were derived. Some clones are missing from TCRdb's copy, which holds only in-frame ones; the method was immunoSEQ multiplex PCR. Clone size and the V and J calls come from that table; the DNA yielded D and trimming. The sample comprises approximately 170,000 clones, 75% to 90% of which are singletons, and about 4.4% rests with the top ten. Those who participated ranged in age from roughly 18 to 95 years and resided in around 22 US areas. Donors were grouped by their self-reported clinical history. Cohort 3 donors were reported recovered after two negative PCRs, clearance, or symptom resolution. The CDR3 has 18 amino acids. The ends were cut back, 0 bases at V and 0 bases at J, with 15 bases in the middle. CDR1 is GTSNPN, CDR2 SVGIG, per germline (reference sequence).

Material: PBMCs or T cells enriched from blood (not recorded which). The receptor comes from a woman aged 45-59 years who had recovered from COVID-19. The chain employs TRBV30 and TRBJ1-6, with TRBD1 as a possible D gene (5 bases). This CDR3 is CAWSVRGTASSYNSPLHF. In DNA, the CDR3 is TGTGCCTGGAGTGTAAGGGGTACGGCTAGCTCCTATAATTCACCCCTCCACTTT.